This T cell receptor (beta chain) was sequenced for a study of shared clonotypes between healthy human individuals. Using immunoSEQ multiplex PCR, the repertoire was profiled, and TCRdb retains in-frame clones only, with some absent. The profile covers more than 2 million clones, with over 85% appearing a single time and 1.5% to 2% taken by the ten largest. The length of the CDR3 is 16 residues. The V gene lost 2 bases and the J gene lost 7 bases, with 18 bases spanning the gap. The germline V gene encodes CDR1 GTSNPN and CDR2 SVGIG (reference sequence). Positively selected for CCR7, the CD45RO-negative cells used as naive CD8 cells excluded terminally differentiated effector memory CD45RA+ cells. In its sample, this clone was seen once. Antigen unknown. Regarding the study as a whole: Shared clonotypes across all four donors exceeded non-shared ones in generation probability.

This clonotype was obtained from a man between 18 and 29 years old in good health. Some clones in this sample may be carry-over from other donors' samples. V usage is TRBV30 and J usage is TRBJ1-6; a possible D gene is TRBD1 (6 bases). The sequencing input was naive CD8+ T cells from PBMCs. The CDR3 loop is CAWSTPGDTSNSPLHF. CDR3 nucleotides: TGTGCCTGGAGTACCCCCGGGGACACCTCGAATTCACCCCTCCACTTT.